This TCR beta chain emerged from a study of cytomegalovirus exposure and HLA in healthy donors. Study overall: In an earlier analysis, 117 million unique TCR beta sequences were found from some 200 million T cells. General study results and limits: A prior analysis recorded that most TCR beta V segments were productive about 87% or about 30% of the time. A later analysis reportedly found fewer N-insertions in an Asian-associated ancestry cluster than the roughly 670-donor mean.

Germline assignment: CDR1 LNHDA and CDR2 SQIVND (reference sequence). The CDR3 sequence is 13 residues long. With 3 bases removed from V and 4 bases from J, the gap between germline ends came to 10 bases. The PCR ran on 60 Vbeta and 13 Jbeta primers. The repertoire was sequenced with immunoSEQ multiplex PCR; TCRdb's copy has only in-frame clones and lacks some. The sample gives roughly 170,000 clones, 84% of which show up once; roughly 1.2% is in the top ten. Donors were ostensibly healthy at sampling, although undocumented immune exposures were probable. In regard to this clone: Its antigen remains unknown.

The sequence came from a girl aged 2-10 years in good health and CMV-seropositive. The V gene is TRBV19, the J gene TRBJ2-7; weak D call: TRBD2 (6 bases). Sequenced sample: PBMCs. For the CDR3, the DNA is TGTGCCAGTAGTATCATGGGAGGTTACGAGCAGTACTTC. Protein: CASSIMGGYEQYF. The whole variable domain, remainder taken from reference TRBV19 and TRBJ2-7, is DGGITQSPKYLFRKEGQNVTLSCEQNLNHDAMYWYRQDPGQGLRLIYYSQIVNDFQKGDIAEGYSVSREKKESFPLTVTSAQKNPTAFYLCASSIMGGYEQYFGPGTRLTVT.